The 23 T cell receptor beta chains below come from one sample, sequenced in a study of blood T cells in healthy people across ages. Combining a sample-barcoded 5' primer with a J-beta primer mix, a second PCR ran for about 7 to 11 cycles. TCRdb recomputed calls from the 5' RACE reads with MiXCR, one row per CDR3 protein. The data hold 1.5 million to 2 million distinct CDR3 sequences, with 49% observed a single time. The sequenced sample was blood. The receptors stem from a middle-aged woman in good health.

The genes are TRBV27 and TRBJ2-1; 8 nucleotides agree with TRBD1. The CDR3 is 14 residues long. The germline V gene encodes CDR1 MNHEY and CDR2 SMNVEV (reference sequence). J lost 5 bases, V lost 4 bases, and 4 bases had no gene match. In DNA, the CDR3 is TGTGCCAGCAGTTCCCGGGACAGGCACAATGAGCAGTTCTTC. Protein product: CASSSRDRHNEQFF.

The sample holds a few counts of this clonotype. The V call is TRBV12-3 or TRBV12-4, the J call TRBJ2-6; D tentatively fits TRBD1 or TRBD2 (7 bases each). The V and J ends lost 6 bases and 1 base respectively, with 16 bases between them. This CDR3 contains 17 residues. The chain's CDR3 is CASRIRGRASGANVLTF. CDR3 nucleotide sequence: TGTGCCAGCAGGATCAGGGGGAGGGCATCTGGGGCCAACGTCCTGACTTTC.

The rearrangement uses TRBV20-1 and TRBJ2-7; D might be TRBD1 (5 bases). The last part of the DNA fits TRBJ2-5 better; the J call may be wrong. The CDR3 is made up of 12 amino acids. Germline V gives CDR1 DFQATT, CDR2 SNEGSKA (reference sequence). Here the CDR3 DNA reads TGCAGTGCTATGAGACAGCCAGAGACCCAGTACTTC. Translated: CSAMRQPETQYF.

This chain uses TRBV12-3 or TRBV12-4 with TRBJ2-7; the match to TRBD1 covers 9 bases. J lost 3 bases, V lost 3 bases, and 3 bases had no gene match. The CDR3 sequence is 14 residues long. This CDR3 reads CASSFWDRDYEQYF. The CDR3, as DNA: TGTGCCAGCAGTTTCTGGGACAGGGACTACGAGCAGTACTTC.

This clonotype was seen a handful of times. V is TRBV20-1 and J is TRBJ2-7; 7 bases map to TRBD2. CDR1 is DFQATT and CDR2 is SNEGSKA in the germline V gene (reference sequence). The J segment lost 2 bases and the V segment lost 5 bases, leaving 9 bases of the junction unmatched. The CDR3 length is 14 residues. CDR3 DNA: TGCAGTGCTCAAGTAGCGGGTACCACCTACGAGCAGTACTTC. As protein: CSAQVAGTTYEQYF.

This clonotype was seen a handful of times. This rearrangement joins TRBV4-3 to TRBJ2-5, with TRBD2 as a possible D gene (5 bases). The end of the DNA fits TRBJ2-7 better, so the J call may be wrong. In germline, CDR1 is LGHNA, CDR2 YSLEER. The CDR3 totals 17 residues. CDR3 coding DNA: TGCGCCAGCAGCCAACTCCCCTCGGGGAGTCCATCCTACGAGCAGTACTTC. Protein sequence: CASSQLPSGSPSYEQYF.

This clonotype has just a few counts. In nucleotides, the CDR3 is TGCGCCAGCAGTGTGATGGGACTAGACCAAGAGACCCAGTACTTC. This gives the protein CASSVMGLDQETQYF. The chain has TRBV5-1 and TRBJ2-5; TRBD2 matches 8 bases. V shed 5 bases and J 0 bases; nucleotides not matched to a gene: 6. The germline V gene encodes CDR1 SGHRS and CDR2 YFSETQ. This CDR3 region has 15 residues.

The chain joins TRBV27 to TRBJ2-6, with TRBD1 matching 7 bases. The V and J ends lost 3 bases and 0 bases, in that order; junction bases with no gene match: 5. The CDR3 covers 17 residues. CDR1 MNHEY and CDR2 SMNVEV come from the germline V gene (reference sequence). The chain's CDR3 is CASSFLPGGSGANVLTF. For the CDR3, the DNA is TGTGCCAGCAGTTTTTTGCCAGGGGGCTCTGGGGCCAACGTCCTGACTTTC.

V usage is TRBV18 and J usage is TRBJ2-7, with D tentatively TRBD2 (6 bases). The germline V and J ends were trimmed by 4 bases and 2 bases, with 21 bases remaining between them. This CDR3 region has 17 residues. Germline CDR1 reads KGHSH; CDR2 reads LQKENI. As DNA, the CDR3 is TGTGCCAGCTCACAGGAGGGATCCAGGGATTTCCCCTACGAGCAGTACTTC. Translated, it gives CASSQEGSRDFPYEQYF.

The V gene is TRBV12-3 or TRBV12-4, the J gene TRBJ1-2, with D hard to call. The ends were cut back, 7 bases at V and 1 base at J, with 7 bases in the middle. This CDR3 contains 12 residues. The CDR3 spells CASTKINYGYTF. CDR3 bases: TGTGCCAGCACCAAAATTAACTATGGCTACACCTTC.

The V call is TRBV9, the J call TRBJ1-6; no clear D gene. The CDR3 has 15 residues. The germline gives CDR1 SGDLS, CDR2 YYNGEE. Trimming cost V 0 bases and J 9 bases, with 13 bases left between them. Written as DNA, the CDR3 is TGTGCCAGCAGCGTAGTCGGCCAGCCGCGTTCACCCCTCCACTTT. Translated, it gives CASSVVGQPRSPLHF.

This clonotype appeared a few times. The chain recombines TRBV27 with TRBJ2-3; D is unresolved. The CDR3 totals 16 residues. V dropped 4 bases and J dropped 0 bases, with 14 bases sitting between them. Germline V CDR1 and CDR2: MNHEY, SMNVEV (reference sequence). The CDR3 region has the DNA TGTGCCAGCAGTTACCTCACAAATCCAAGCACAGATACGCAGTATTTT. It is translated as CASSYLTNPSTDTQYF.

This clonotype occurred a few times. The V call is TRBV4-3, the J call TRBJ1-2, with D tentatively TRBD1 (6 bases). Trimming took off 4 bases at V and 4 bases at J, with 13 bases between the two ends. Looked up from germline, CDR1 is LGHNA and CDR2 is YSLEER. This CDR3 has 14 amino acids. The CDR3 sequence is CASSRDEGGYGYTF. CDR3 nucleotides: TGCGCCAGCAGCCGCGACGAGGGGGGCTATGGCTACACCTTC.

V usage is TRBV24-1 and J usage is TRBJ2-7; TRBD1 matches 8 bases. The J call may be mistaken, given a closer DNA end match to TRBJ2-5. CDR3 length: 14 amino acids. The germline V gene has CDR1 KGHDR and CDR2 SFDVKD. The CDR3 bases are TGTGCCACCAGTGATAGACAGGGGTGGGAGACCCAGTACTTC. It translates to CATSDRQGWETQYF.

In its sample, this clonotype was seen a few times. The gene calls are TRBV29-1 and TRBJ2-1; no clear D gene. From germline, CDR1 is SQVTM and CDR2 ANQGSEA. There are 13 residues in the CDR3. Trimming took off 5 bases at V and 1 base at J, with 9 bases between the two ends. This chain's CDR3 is CSVHTVSYNEQFF. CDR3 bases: TGCAGCGTTCACACCGTTTCCTACAATGAGCAGTTCTTC.

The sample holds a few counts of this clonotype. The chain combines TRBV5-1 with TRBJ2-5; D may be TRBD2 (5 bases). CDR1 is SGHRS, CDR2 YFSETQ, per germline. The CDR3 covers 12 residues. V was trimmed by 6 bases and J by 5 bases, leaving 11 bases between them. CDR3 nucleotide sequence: TGCGCCAGCAAAGAGGGTACGGAGACCCAGTACTTC. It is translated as CASKEGTETQYF. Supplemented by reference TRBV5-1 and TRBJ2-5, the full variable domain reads KAGVTQTPRYLIKTRGQQVTLSCSPISGHRSVSWYQQTPGQGLQFLFEYFSETQRNKGNFPGRFSGRQFSNSRSEMNVSTLELGDSALYLCASKEGTETQYFGPGTRLLVL.

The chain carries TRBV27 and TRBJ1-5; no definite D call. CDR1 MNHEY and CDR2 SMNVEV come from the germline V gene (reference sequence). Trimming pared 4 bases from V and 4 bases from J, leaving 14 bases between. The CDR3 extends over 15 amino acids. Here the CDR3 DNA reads TGTGCCAGCAGTTCATCGTGGGCCTTGAATCAGCCCCAGCATTTT. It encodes CASSSSWALNQPQHF.

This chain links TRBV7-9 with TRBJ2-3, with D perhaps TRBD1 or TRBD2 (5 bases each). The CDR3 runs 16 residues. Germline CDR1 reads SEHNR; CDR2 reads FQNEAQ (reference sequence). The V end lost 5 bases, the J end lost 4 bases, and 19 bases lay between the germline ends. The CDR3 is CASSIAGALQADTQYF. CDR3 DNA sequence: TGTGCCAGCAGCATTGCCGGGGCCCTCCAAGCAGATACGCAGTATTTT.

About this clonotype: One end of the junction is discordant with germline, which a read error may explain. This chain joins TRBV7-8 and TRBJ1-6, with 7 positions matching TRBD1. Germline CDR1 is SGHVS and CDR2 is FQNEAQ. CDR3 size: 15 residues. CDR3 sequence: CASSLTGDGNSPPHF. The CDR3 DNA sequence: TGTGCCAGCAGTCTTACAGGGGACGGGAATTCACCCCCCCACTTT. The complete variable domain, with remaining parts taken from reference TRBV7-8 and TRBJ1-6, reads GAGVSQSPRYKVAKRGQDVALRCDPISGHVSLFWYQQALGQGPEFLTYFQNEAQLDKSGLPSDRFFAERPEGSVSTLKIQRTQQEDSAVYLCASSLTGDGNSPPHFGNGTRLTVT.

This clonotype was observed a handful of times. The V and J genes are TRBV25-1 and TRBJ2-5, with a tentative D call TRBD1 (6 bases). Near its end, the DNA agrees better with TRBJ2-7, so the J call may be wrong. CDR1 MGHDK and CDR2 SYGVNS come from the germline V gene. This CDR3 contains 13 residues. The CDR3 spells CASSASSGAEQYF. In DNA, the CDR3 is TGTGCCAGCAGTGCCTCCTCAGGGGCCGAGCAGTACTTC.

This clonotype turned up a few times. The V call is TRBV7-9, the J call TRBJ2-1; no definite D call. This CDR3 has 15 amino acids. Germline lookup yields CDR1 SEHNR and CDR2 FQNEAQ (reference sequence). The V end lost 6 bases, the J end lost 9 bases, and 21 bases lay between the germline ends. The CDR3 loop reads CASSPQRDTIFEQFF. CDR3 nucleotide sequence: TGTGCCAGCAGTCCCCAGCGTGACACCATTTTTGAGCAGTTCTTC.

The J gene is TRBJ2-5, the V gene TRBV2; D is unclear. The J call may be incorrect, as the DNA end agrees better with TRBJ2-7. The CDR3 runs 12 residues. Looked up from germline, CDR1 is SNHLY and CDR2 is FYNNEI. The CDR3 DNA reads TGTGCCAGCATGAGTCGGGTCGGCGAGCAGTACTTC. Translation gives CASMSRVGEQYF.

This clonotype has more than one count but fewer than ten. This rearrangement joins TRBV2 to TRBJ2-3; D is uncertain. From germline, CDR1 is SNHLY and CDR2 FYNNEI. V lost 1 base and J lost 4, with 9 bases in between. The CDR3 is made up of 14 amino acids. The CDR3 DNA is TGTGCCAGCAGTGAAGACACCCGGCCAGATACGCAGTATTTT. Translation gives CASSEDTRPDTQYF.